These 10 T cell receptor beta chains were all obtained from the same sample, sequenced in a study of shared T cell receptors in the human thymus. Only in-frame clones appear in the TCRdb table, and some are missing; sequencing was by immunoSEQ multiplex PCR. The data contain roughly 410,000 clones, 85% to 95% of them singletons. Sequenced input: thymocytes. The receptors shown here come from a human donor.

The rearrangement uses TRBV15 and TRBJ2-5; no clear D. This CDR3 contains 15 residues. The V gene lost 5 bases and the J gene lost 0 bases, with 13 bases spanning the gap. Germline lookup yields CDR1 LNHNV and CDR2 YYDKDF (reference sequence). CDR3 region: CATSPHFPYQETQYF. The CDR3 nucleotides read TGTGCCACCAGCCCACATTTTCCGTACCAAGAGACCCAGTACTTC. Full variable domain (missing parts from reference TRBV15 and TRBJ2-5): DAMVIQNPRYQVTQFGKPVTLSCSQTLNHNVMYWYQQKSSQAPKLLFHYYDKDFNNEADTPDNFQSRRPNTSFCFLDIRSPGLGDTAMYLCATSPHFPYQETQYFGPGTRLLVL.

The gene calls are TRBV29-1 and TRBJ2-1, with 8 bases fitting TRBD2. Unmatched junction bases numbered 17, after V lost 5 bases and J lost 8 bases. The CDR3 runs to 16 residues. CDR1 SQVTM and CDR2 ANQGSEA come from the germline V gene. The CDR3 sequence: CSVLSQGLAGRDEQFF. CDR3 in DNA: TGCAGCGTTTTATCCCAGGGTCTAGCGGGTCGGGATGAGCAGTTCTTC.

The rearrangement uses TRBV11-3 and TRBJ2-7; D is possibly TRBD2 (7 bases). The CDR3 runs to 14 residues. The germline V and J ends were trimmed by 3 bases and 2 bases, with 11 bases remaining between them. The germline V gene encodes CDR1 SGHNT and CDR2 YENEEA. CDR3 DNA: TGTGCCAGCAGCTTGGGGGGGCAGGCCTACGAGCAGTACTTC. It yields the protein CASSLGGQAYEQYF.

There are a few counts of this clone. The chain is built from TRBV7-5 and TRBJ2-7; the table gives TRBD1 as D, unverified against the DNA. TRBV7-5 is a listed pseudogene. There are 16 residues in the CDR3. For the CDR3, the DNA is TGTGTCAGAAGCTTAGAAAGCAGGGAAGGTGGTGGCGAGCAGTACTTC. Amino acids: CVRSLESREGGGEQYF.

The rearrangement joins TRBV19 to TRBJ2-1; D might be TRBD1 (5 bases). CDR1 is LNHDA and CDR2 is SQIVND in the germline V gene (reference sequence). The V end was cut by 0 bases, the J end by 3 bases, with 12 bases between. There are 16 residues in the CDR3. The CDR3: CASSIEGHKHYNEQFF. CDR3 DNA sequence: TGTGCCAGTAGTATAGAGGGGCACAAGCACTACAATGAGCAGTTCTTC.

V is TRBV5-5 and J is TRBJ1-1; no firm D call. Per germline, CDR1 SGHKS and CDR2 YYEKEE (reference sequence). The CDR3 consists of 13 residues. V lost 4 bases to trimming and J lost 7 bases, with 14 bases between them. The CDR3 sequence: CASSRSWVLEAFF. The CDR3 coding sequence is TGTGCCAGCAGCCGCTCGTGGGTTCTTGAAGCTTTCTTT. Looking up the rest from reference TRBV5-5 and TRBJ1-1 gives the full variable domain: DAGVTQSPTHLIKTRGQQVTLRCSPISGHKSVSWYQQVLGQGPQFIFQYYEKEERGRGNFPDRFSARQFPNYSSELNVNALLLGDSALYLCASSRSWVLEAFFGQGTRLTVV.

The table lists this clone with a few counts. The V call is TRBV9, the J call TRBJ1-2; D is unresolved. Trimming removed 3 bases from V and 1 base from J, with 10 bases in between. CDR1 is SGDLS and CDR2 is YYNGEE in the germline V gene. This CDR3 region has 14 residues. The CDR3 DNA is TGTGCCAGCAGCGCCCAGACTCTTAACTATGGCTACACCTTC. Translation gives CASSAQTLNYGYTF. Combining the CDR3 with reference TRBV9 and TRBJ1-2 gives the whole variable domain DSGVTQTPKHLITATGQRVTLRCSPRSGDLSVYWYQQSLDQGLQFLIQYYNGEERAKGNILERFSAQQFPDLHSELNLSSLELGDSALYFCASSAQTLNYGYTFGSGTRLTVV.

CDR3 DNA sequence: TGTGCCAGCAAGGGACAGGGCGGTACAGATACGCAGTATTTT. Translating gives CASKGQGGTDTQYF. The gene calls are TRBV11-2 and TRBJ2-3; 9 bases are shared with TRBD1. The CDR3 is made up of 14 amino acids. J gave up 3 bases and V 7 bases, and 5 bases lay outside the gene matches. Germline values: CDR1 SGHAT, CDR2 FQNNGV.

The chain combines TRBV29-1 with TRBJ1-5, with 12 nucleotides matching TRBD1. CDR3 length: 16 amino acids. The V and J ends lost 5 bases and 3 bases, in that order; junction bases with no gene match: 8. Germline V gives CDR1 SQVTM, CDR2 ANQGSEA. The CDR3 DNA reads as TGCAGCGTTTCCGAGGGGACAGGGGGCTTCAATCAGCCCCAGCATTTT. This translates into CSVSEGTGGFNQPQHF. Based on the CDR3 plus reference TRBV29-1 and TRBJ1-5, the full variable domain is SAVISQKPSRDICQRGTSLTIQCQVDSQVTMMFWYRQQPGQSLTLIATANQGSEATYESGFVIDKFPISRPNLTFSTLTVSNMSPEDSSIYLCSVSEGTGGFNQPQHFGDGTRLSIL.

Only one count was recorded for this clone. The chain recombines TRBV7-2 with TRBJ1-2, with D possibly TRBD1 on 6 matching bases. Germline CDR1 and CDR2: SGHTA and FQGNSA. V was shortened by 4 bases and J by 4 bases, with 16 bases between the two germline ends. The CDR3 is made up of 15 amino acids. CDR3 bases: TGTGCCAGCAGCTCCGGGCAACGGGGGGCCTATGGCTACACCTTC. Translating it yields CASSSGQRGAYGYTF.